Listed below are T cell receptor beta chains from one sample, sequenced in a study of T cells after yellow fever vaccination. TCRdb fed the 5' RACE reads into MiXCR, producing one record per CDR3 protein. The sample holds approximately 300,000 distinct CDR3 sequences, 6.8% seen once. Specimen: PBMCs, collected about 49 days after the first yellow fever vaccination. The source of these receptors is a young man who received the YFV17D yellow fever vaccine. Both conserved end residues are part of each CDR3. The D gene is left open where the match is weak. Clone size is stated in some rows and not others, as once, few, many or a class when expanded.

v_call	d_call	j_call	clone_size	cdr3_nt	cdr3_aa
TRBV9	TRBD2	TRBJ2-1	few	TGTGCCAGCAGTTTTAGCGGGGGGCAGAGCTCCTACAATGAGCAGTTCTTC	CASSFSGGQSSYNEQFF
TRBV12-3/TRBV12-4	NA	TRBJ1-6	NA	TGTGCCAGCAGTTCCGCCGGGGGCAGCTCCTATAATTCACCCCTCCACTTT	CASSSAGGSSYNSPLHF
TRBV5-1	NA	TRBJ2-3	NA	TGCGCCAGCAGCCTGCAAGACTTCACAGATACGCAGTATTTT	CASSLQDFTDTQYF
TRBV6-6	NA	TRBJ2-7	many	TGTGCCAGCAGCCCTCCAGGAGGACAGTACTTC	CASSPPGGQYF
TRBV6-1	NA	TRBJ2-3	many	TGTGCCAGCAGACCCAACCAGGGATTTGATACGCAGTATTTT	CASRPNQGFDTQYF
TRBV7-2	NA	TRBJ2-3	many	TGTGCCAGCAGCCGAGGGACTAGCACAGATACGCAGTATTTT	CASSRGTSTDTQYF
TRBV27	NA	TRBJ2-3	NA	TGTGCCAGCAGTTTAGACGGGGTTTGGGTAGATACGCAGTATTTT	CASSLDGVWVDTQYF
TRBV12-3/TRBV12-4	NA	TRBJ2-2	many	TGTGCCAGCAGTCCCCAGGGGCGGGAACTGTTTTTT	CASSPQGRELFF
TRBV5-1	NA	TRBJ1-6	NA	TGCGCCAGCAGCTTGGAATACAAATCGCCCCTCCACTTT	CASSLEYKSPLHF
TRBV7-6	TRBD1	TRBJ1-2	NA	TGTGCCAGCAGCTTAGTTCGACAGGGGGGTGGCTACACCTTC	CASSLVRQGGGYTF
TRBV6-5	TRBD2	TRBJ2-3	NA	TGTGCCAGCAGTTACGGTATACTAGCGGGGAGCACAGATACGCAGTATTTT	CASSYGILAGSTDTQYF
TRBV3-1	TRBD2	TRBJ2-3	many	TGTGCCAGCAGCCAAGAACCGGGGGGGACAATGTCTAGCACAGATACGCAGTATTTT	CASSQEPGGTMSSTDTQYF
TRBV5-1	NA	TRBJ2-3	NA	TGCGCCAGCAGCGTGAACAGGGATACGCAGTATTTT	CASSVNRDTQYF
TRBV2	NA	TRBJ2-3	NA	TGTGCCACCTACCTTAGCGGTACTAGCACAGATACGCAGTATTTT	CATYLSGTSTDTQYF
TRBV7-3	NA	TRBJ2-1	few	TGTGCCAGCAGCTTCGGGGCCAACAATGAGCAGTTCTTC	CASSFGANNEQFF
TRBV6-1	NA	TRBJ2-4	few	TGTGCCAGCAGTGAACCCTCTATCCAAGCCAAAAACATTCAGTACTTC	CASSEPSIQAKNIQYF
TRBV7-6	NA	TRBJ2-5	NA	TGTGCCAGCAGCTCCTTGACTAGTGTAGTGGAGACCCAGTACTTC	CASSSLTSVVETQYF
TRBV11-2	NA	TRBJ2-6	many	TGTGCCAGCAGCTTAGCCAACTCTGGGGCCAACGTCCTGACTTTC	CASSLANSGANVLTF
TRBV4-1	NA	TRBJ2-6	NA	TGCGCCAGCAGCCAACGGGGCTTCGACAGAGCTGGGGCCAACGTCCTGACTTTC	CASSQRGFDRAGANVLTF
TRBV7-6	TRBD2	TRBJ2-1	NA	TGTGCCAGCAGCTTCGCCGGGACTAGCGGGGGGGCAGGGGAGCAGTTCTTC	CASSFAGTSGGAGEQFF
TRBV5-1	NA	TRBJ1-4	many	TGCGCCAGCAGCTTGGACCGGGCAACTAATGAAAAACTGTTTTTT	CASSLDRATNEKLFF
TRBV12-3/TRBV12-4	TRBD1	TRBJ1-2	NA	TGTGCCAGCACCCCGGGACAGGGAGTCGGTGGCTACACCTTC	CASTPGQGVGGYTF
TRBV4-3	NA	TRBJ1-1	NA	TGCGCCAGCAGCCAAGTTTTCGATTCTGAAGCTTTCTTT	CASSQVFDSEAFF
TRBV2	TRBD1	TRBJ2-3	NA	TGTGCCAGCACACGAGAAATGACAGGGACCACAGATACGCAGTATTTT	CASTREMTGTTDTQYF
TRBV6-1	NA	TRBJ2-6	NA	TGTGCCAGCTCTCGTCGGTCTGGGGCCAACGTCCTGACTTTC	CASSRRSGANVLTF
TRBV24-1	TRBD1	TRBJ1-2	few	TGTGCCACCAGTGACGGGACAGAGGGCTACACCTTC	CATSDGTEGYTF
TRBV5-1	NA	TRBJ1-1	few	TGCGCCAGCAGCTTGGTTTCCGGGGTAACGACTGAAGCTTTCTTT	CASSLVSGVTTEAFF
TRBV5-1	TRBD1	TRBJ1-1	few	TGCGCCAGCAGCTTGGCGGACAGGGGATTCACTGAAGCTTTCTTT	CASSLADRGFTEAFF
TRBV6-1	TRBD1	TRBJ1-6	NA	TGTGCCAGCAGGCGCGACCTGACAGGGGGAAGCTCACCCCTCCACTTT	CASRRDLTGGSSPLHF
TRBV5-1	TRBD2	TRBJ2-3	many	TGCGCCAGCAGCCTCCAGGGAGCGGGGCCGGTGGATACGCAGTATTTT	CASSLQGAGPVDTQYF
TRBV29-1	NA	TRBJ1-4	few	TGCAGCGTGCAGGGGCTCAATGAAAAACTGTTTTTT	CSVQGLNEKLFF
TRBV20-1	NA	TRBJ2-1	few	TGCAGTGCTGCCATGGGGTTTGGTTGGTCCTACAATGAGCAGTTCTTC	CSAAMGFGWSYNEQFF
TRBV11-2	NA	TRBJ2-7	few	TGTGCCAGCAGCTTAAGGTCAGGGAGCTCCTACGAGCAGTACTTC	CASSLRSGSSYEQYF
TRBV18	TRBD1	TRBJ2-4	NA	TGTGCCAGCTCACCGGATGTCGGGACAGGGGTAAACATTCAGTACTTC	CASSPDVGTGVNIQYF
TRBV5-6	NA	TRBJ2-3	few	TGTGCCAGCAGCTTGTTACAGCTAACAGATACGCAGTATTTT	CASSLLQLTDTQYF
TRBV29-1	NA	TRBJ2-5	many	TGCAGCGTGGCCGGGACAACGGGGGAGACCCAGTACTTC	CSVAGTTGETQYF
TRBV10-3	NA	TRBJ1-5	many	TGTGCCATCAGTGAAGTTCGGGGGGGTCCCAATCAGCCCCAGCATTTT	CAISEVRGGPNQPQHF
TRBV5-1	NA	TRBJ2-1	few	TGCGCCAGCAGCTTGAATAGCGATGAGCAGTTCTTC	CASSLNSDEQFF
TRBV7-6	NA	TRBJ2-3	NA	TGTGCCAGCAGCTTTCACGAGGGGAAGCAGACGCAGTATTTT	CASSFHEGKQTQYF
TRBV9	TRBD2	TRBJ2-2	NA	TGTGCCAGCAGCGTAGTTCGAGCGGGGGGTGAGGAGCTGTTTTTT	CASSVVRAGGEELFF
TRBV20-1	NA	TRBJ2-1	few	TGCAGTGCTAGAGAGGGAGGTCGGGGCAATGAGCAGTTCTTC	CSAREGGRGNEQFF